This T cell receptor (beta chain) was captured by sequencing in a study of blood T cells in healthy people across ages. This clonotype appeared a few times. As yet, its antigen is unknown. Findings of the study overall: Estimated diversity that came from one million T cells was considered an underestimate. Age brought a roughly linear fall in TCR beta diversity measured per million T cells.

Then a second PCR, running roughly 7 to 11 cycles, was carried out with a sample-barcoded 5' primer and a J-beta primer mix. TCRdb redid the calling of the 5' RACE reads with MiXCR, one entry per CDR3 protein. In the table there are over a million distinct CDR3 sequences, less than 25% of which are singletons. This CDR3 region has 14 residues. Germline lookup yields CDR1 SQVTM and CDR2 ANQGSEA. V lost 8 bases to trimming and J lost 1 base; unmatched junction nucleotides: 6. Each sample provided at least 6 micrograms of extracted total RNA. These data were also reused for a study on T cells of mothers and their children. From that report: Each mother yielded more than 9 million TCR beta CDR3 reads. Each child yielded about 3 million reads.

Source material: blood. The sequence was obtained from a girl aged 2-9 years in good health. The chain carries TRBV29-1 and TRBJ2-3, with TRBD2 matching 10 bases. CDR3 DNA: TGCAGCACCTTAGCGGGAGGCCGCACAGATACGCAGTATTTT. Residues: CSTLAGGRTDTQYF.